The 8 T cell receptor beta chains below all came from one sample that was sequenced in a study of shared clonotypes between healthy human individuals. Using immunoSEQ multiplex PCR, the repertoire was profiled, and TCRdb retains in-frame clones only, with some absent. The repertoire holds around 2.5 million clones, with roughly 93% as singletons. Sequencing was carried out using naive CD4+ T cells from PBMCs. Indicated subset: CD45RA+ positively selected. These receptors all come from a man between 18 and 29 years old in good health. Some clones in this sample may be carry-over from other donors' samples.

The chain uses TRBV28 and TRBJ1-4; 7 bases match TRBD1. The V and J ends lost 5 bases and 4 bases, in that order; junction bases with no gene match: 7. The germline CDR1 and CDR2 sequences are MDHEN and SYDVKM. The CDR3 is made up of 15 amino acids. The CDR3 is CASSPRDSRNEKLFF. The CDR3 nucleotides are TGTGCCAGCAGTCCTCGGGACAGCCGTAATGAAAAACTGTTTTTT.

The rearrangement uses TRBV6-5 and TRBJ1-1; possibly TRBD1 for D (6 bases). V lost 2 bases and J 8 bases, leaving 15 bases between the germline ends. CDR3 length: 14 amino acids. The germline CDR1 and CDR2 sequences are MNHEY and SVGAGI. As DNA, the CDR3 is TGTGCCAGCAGTTACACACAGACAGGTTCAGAAGCTTTCTTT. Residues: CASSYTQTGSEAFF.

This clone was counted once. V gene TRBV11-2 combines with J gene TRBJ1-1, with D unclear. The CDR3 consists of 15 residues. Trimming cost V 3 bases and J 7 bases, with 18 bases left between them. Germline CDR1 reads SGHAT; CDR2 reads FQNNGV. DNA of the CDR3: TGTGCCAGCAGCTTGACGGCGTCGGGCGGAGGTGAAGCTTTCTTT. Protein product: CASSLTASGGGEAFF.

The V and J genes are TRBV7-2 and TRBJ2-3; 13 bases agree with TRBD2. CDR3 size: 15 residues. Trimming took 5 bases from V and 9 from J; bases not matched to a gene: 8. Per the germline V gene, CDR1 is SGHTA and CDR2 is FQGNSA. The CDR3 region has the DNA TGTGCCAGCAGCGGTGAACTAGCGGGAGGGAGGACGCAGTATTTT. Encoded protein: CASSGELAGGRTQYF.

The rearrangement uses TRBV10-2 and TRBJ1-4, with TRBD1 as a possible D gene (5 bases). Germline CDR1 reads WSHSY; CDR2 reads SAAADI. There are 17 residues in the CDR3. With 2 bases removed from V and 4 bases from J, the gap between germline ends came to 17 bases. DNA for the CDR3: TGCGCCAGCAGTGAGGCCCCAGGACAACCGAATAATGAAAAACTGTTTTTT. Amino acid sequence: CASSEAPGQPNNEKLFF.

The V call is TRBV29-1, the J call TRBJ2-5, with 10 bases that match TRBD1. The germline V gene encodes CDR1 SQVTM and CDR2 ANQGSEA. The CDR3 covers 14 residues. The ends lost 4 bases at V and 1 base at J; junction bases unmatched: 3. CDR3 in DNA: TGCAGCGTTGCCCGACAGGGGGCCCAAGAGACCCAGTACTTC. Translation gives CSVARQGAQETQYF. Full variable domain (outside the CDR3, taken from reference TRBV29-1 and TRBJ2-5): SAVISQKPSRDICQRGTSLTIQCQVDSQVTMMFWYRQQPGQSLTLIATANQGSEATYESGFVIDKFPISRPNLTFSTLTVSNMSPEDSSIYLCSVARQGAQETQYFGPGTRLLVL.

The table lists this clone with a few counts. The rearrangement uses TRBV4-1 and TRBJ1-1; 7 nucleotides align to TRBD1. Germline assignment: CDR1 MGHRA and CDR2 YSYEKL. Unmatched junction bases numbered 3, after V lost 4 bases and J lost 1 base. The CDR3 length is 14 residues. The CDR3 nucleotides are TGCGCCAGCAGCCCGGGACAGCAGAACACTGAAGCTTTCTTT. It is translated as CASSPGQQNTEAFF.

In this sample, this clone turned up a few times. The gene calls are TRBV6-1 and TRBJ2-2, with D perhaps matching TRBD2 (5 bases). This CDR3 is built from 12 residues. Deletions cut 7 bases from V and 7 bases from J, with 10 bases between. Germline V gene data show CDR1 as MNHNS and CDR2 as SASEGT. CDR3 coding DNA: TGTGCCAGCACGGGGAATAACGGGGAGCTGTTTTTT. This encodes CASTGNNGELFF.